The rows below give T cell receptor beta chains drawn from one sample of a study of stem cell transplantation in POMP-related autoinflammatory disease. Sequenced by immunoSEQ multiplex PCR; TCRdb stores in-frame clones only, minus some. The sample consists of approximately 65,000 clones, approximately 90% of them appearing once. Here the sequenced sample was CD4+ T cells from PBMCs, taken after stem cell transplantation. The origin of the receptors is a human patient with POMP-related autoinflammation and immune dysregulation (PRAID). Some of the T cells may derive from the graft donor. The CDR3 runs from the conserved cysteine through the conserved F or W. D genes are given only for firm matches. Rows give clone size only sometimes, using once, few, many, or a class for an expanded clone.

d_call	v_call	j_call	clone_size	cdr3_length	cdr3_nt	cdr3_aa
TRBD2	TRBV5-1	TRBJ2-2	-	19	TGCGCCAGCAGCACAAAGGGACTAGCGGGGGTGCAGGGCACCGGGGAGCTGTTTTTT	CASSTKGLAGVQGTGELFF
-	TRBV6-6	TRBJ2-5	-	14	TGTGCCAGCAGTTACTCCACAGGGCCCGAGACCCAGTACTTC	CASSYSTGPETQYF
TRBD2	TRBV4-2	TRBJ2-1	-	15	TGTGCCAGCAGCCAAGGGACTAGCGGCTACAATGAGCAGTTCTTC	CASSQGTSGYNEQFF
-	TRBV5-1	TRBJ2-6	-	13	TGCGCCAGCAGCTTGACTGGGGCCAACGTCCTGACTTTC	CASSLTGANVLTF
-	TRBV11-2	TRBJ2-3	-	12	TGTGCCAGCAGCTTAGTCCCTCTAACGCAGTATTTT	CASSLVPLTQYF
TRBD2	TRBV6-5	TRBJ2-1	-	14	TGTGCCAGCGGAGGGACTATCACCTACAATGAGCAGTTCTTC	CASGGTITYNEQFF
-	TRBV5-1	TRBJ2-3	-	14	TGCGCCAGCAGGAGTGGGCAGCCCACAGATACGCAGTATTTT	CASRSGQPTDTQYF
TRBD1	TRBV7-9	TRBJ2-2	-	16	TGTGCCAGCAGCGTAGCCGGACAGGGGGAGAACGGGGAGCTGTTTTTT	CASSVAGQGENGELFF
-	TRBV12-3/TRBV12-4	TRBJ2-1	-	13	TGTGCCAGCCAGGGGGGATCCTACAATGAGCAGTTCTTC	CASQGGSYNEQFF
-	TRBV12-3/TRBV12-4	TRBJ1-2	once	11	TGTGCCAGCAGTTCAGGAGGCGGCTACACCTTC	CASSSGGGYTF
TRBD1	TRBV28	TRBJ2-3	-	16	TGTGCCAGCAGTTTACTGGGACAGGGAAGCACAGATACGCAGTATTTT	CASSLLGQGSTDTQYF
-	TRBV11-2	TRBJ2-7	-	15	TGTGCCAGCAGCCGCCGTCAGTCCGTGGCCTACGAGCAGTACTTC	CASSRRQSVAYEQYF
TRBD2	TRBV10-3	TRBJ2-2	-	15	TGTGCCATCCGTTGGGCGGGGGGGCACACCGGGGAGCTGTTTTTT	CAIRWAGGHTGELFF
-	TRBV5-1	TRBJ2-3	-	15	TGCGCCAGCGGGGGAGGGGACAGTAGCACAGATACGCAGTATTTT	CASGGGDSSTDTQYF
TRBD1	TRBV28	TRBJ2-3	-	16	TGTGCCAGCAGTTTGTCGGGACAGGGTTTCACAGATACGCAGTATTTT	CASSLSGQGFTDTQYF
-	TRBV5-1	TRBJ1-1	-	14	TGCGCCAGCAGCTTTAACAGCATGAACACTGAAGCTTTCTTT	CASSFNSMNTEAFF
-	TRBV30	TRBJ1-5	-	15	TGTGCCTGGAGTGTAAAAAGGGTTGTAAACCAGCCCCAGCATTTT	CAWSVKRVVNQPQHF
-	TRBV5-1	TRBJ2-2	-	14	TGCGCCAGCAGGCGATTAGCGAACACCGGGGAGCTGTTTTTT	CASRRLANTGELFF
TRBD1	TRBV14	TRBJ1-4	-	17	TGTGCCAGCAGCCAAGGCCCACGGGACAGGGCACGGGAAAAACTGTTTTTT	CASSQGPRDRAREKLFF
TRBD1	TRBV28	TRBJ1-5	few	13	TGTGCCAGCAGCCGGGACAGCTATCAGCCCCAGCATTTT	CASSRDSYQPQHF
-	TRBV11-2	TRBJ2-7	-	12	TGTGCCAGCAGCTTAGATCCCTACGAGCAGTACTTC	CASSLDPYEQYF
-	TRBV11-2	TRBJ2-7	-	12	TGTGCCAGCAGCCGACAGCCCTACGAGCAGTACTTC	CASSRQPYEQYF
-	TRBV3-1/TRBV3-2	TRBJ2-1	-	14	TGTGCCAGCAGCCAAGTACAGGGTTACAATGAGCAGTTCTTC	CASSQVQGYNEQFF
-	TRBV3-1/TRBV3-2	TRBJ1-6	-	14	TGTGCCAGCAGCCAGACAGAGTATAATTCACCCCTCCACTTT	CASSQTEYNSPLHF
TRBD2	TRBV24-1	TRBJ2-3	-	18	TGTGCCACCAGTGATCCGGGACTAGCGGGGGGGTTTACAGATACGCAGTATTTT	CATSDPGLAGGFTDTQYF
TRBD2	TRBV6-1	TRBJ2-1	-	15	TGTGCCAGCAGTGAAAACGGACTAGCGGGGAATGAGCAGTTCTTC	CASSENGLAGNEQFF
-	TRBV6-5	TRBJ2-1	-	15	TGTGCCAGCAGTTCCACTGTCAGCTCCTACAATGAGCAGTTCTTC	CASSSTVSSYNEQFF
TRBD2	TRBV4-1	TRBJ2-2	-	20	TGCGCCAGCAGCCAAGCCCGACTAGCGGGAGGGAAAGGGGATACCGGGGAGCTGTTTTTT	CASSQARLAGGKGDTGELFF
-	TRBV6-5	TRBJ2-3	-	13	TGTGCCAGCAGGCGGACAGCCACAGATACGCAGTATTTT	CASRRTATDTQYF
-	TRBV24-1	TRBJ2-2	few	15	TGTGCCACCAGTGATTTCACAGGGAGGTCTGGGGAGCTGTTTTTT	CATSDFTGRSGELFF
-	TRBV28	TRBJ2-2	once	13	TGTGCCAGCAGTTCTGGTCCCCCCGGGGAGCTGTTTTTT	CASSSGPPGELFF
TRBD1	TRBV6-5	TRBJ2-5	-	14	TGTGCCAGCAGAGACAGGGGGCGAAGCGAGACCCAGTACTTC	CASRDRGRSETQYF
-	TRBV4-2	TRBJ1-2	-	14	TGTGCCAGCAGCCCAGAAGCGCCTTTCTATGGCTACACCTTC	CASSPEAPFYGYTF
TRBD2	TRBV10-1	TRBJ2-1	few	15	TGCGCCAGCAGTGACAGCGGGAGGGCCTACAATGAGCAGTTCTTC	CASSDSGRAYNEQFF
-	TRBV19	TRBJ2-1	-	11	TGTGCCAGTAGCCTTCTGAGTGAGCAGTTCTTC	CASSLLSEQFF
-	TRBV18	TRBJ2-2	-	15	TGTGCCAGCTCACTCCGGGTACCGAACACCGGGGAGCTGTTTTTT	CASSLRVPNTGELFF
-	TRBV2	TRBJ2-1	-	16	TGTGCCAGCAGCCTCGCGCCCAGTACCCTCGCCAATGAGCAGTTCTTC	CASSLAPSTLANEQFF
TRBD1	TRBV6-5	TRBJ2-3	once	14	TGTGCCAGCAGGCCAGGACAGGTGACAGATACGCAGTATTTT	CASRPGQVTDTQYF
-	TRBV7-2	TRBJ2-7	few	14	TGTGCCAGCACCGGGTACATCGAATCCTACGAGCAGTACTTC	CASTGYIESYEQYF
TRBD1	TRBV5-1	TRBJ1-1	-	14	TGCGCCAGCAGCTTCAACAGGGGGGACACTGAAGCTTTCTTT	CASSFNRGDTEAFF
-	TRBV3-1/TRBV3-2	TRBJ2-3	-	16	TGTGCCAGCAGCCAGATGGACGAGATCTCGACAGATACGCAGTATTTT	CASSQMDEISTDTQYF
-	TRBV28	TRBJ2-2	-	15	TGTGCCAGCAGTCCAATTGGACCCACAGCCGGGGAGCTGTTTTTT	CASSPIGPTAGELFF
TRBD2	TRBV7-9	TRBJ2-7	-	18	TGTGCCAGCGTTGACGGACTAGCGGGAGAAAGAAGAGCGTACGAGCAGTACTTC	CASVDGLAGERRAYEQYF
-	TRBV4-2	TRBJ2-1	-	15	TGTGCCAGCAGCCAAGATACTGCCTCCTACAATGAGCAGTTCTTC	CASSQDTASYNEQFF
-	TRBV6-5	TRBJ2-5	-	14	TGTGCCACGGGGGATGGGGGCTCACAAGAGACCCAGTACTTC	CATGDGGSQETQYF
-	TRBV12-5	TRBJ2-1	-	14	TGTGCTAGTGGTTTTTATGACAGATACAATGAGCAGTTCTTC	CASGFYDRYNEQFF
-	TRBV3-1/TRBV3-2	TRBJ1-1	few	13	TGTGCCAGCAGCCAACAGGGTGACACTGAAGCTTTCTTT	CASSQQGDTEAFF
-	TRBV28	TRBJ1-2	-	12	TGTGCCAGCAGCACCTATAACTATGGCTACACCTTC	CASSTYNYGYTF
-	TRBV29-1	TRBJ2-5	-	11	TGCAGCGTTGCTGCTGCAGAGACCCAGTACTTC	CSVAAAETQYF
-	TRBV6-2/TRBV6-3	TRBJ2-5	-	12	TGTGCCAGCAGTTACGGGACGGAGACCCAGTACTTC	CASSYGTETQYF
-	TRBV28	TRBJ2-5	-	13	TGTGCCAGCAGAGTGGGGGCTCAAGAGACCCAGTACTTC	CASRVGAQETQYF
TRBD1	TRBV4-2	TRBJ2-2	-	15	TGTGCCAGCAGCCACCTGACAGGGCGGACCGGGGAGCTGTTTTTT	CASSHLTGRTGELFF
TRBD1	TRBV18	TRBJ1-5	-	15	TGTGCCAGCTCATCCCGGACAGGGACAAATCAGCCCCAGCATTTT	CASSSRTGTNQPQHF
-	TRBV5-1	TRBJ2-5	-	12	TGCGCCAGCAGCTTGAACCAAGAGACCCAGTACTTC	CASSLNQETQYF